This T cell receptor (beta chain) came from a study of PD-1 blockade in classical Hodgkin lymphoma. Time point specified: cycle 4 day 1 (C4D1), after around six weeks of nivolumab. Relapse after autologous stem cell transplantation occurred in every patient, and brentuximab vedotin exposure varied. This clone was picked up one time. Its antigen remains unknown. The CDR3 has 14 amino acids. Looked up from germline, CDR1 is SGHRS and CDR2 is YFSETQ. V shed 4 bases and J shed 5 bases, with 16 bases lying between them. Study-wide results and limits: Complete responders possessed baseline diversity comparable to newly diagnosed patients.

Method: immunoSEQ multiplex PCR; TCRdb's copy keeps in-frame clones and lacks some. The sample shows under 130,000 clones, about 92% of them seen only once. The sample in question was peripheral blood mononuclear cells (PBMCs), obtained before the fourth cycle of nivolumab. The clonotype comes from a human donor with classical Hodgkin lymphoma. The V and J genes are TRBV5-1 and TRBJ2-7; perhaps TRBD2 as D (5 bases). CDR3 DNA: TGCGCCAGCAGCACCCAGGACGGAGGAGACGAGCAGTACTTC. This codes for CASSTQDGGDEQYF.